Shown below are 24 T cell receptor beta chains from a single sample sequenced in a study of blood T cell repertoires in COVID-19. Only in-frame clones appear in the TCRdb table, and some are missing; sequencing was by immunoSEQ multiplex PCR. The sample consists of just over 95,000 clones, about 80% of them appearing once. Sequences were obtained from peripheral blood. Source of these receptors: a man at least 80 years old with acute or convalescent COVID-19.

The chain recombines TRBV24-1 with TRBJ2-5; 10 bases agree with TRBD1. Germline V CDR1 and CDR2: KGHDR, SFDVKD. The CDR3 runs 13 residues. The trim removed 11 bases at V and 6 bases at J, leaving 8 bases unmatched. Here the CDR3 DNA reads TGTGCCATCGGGACAGGGGAACGGAAGACCCAGTACTTC. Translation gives CAIGTGERKTQYF.

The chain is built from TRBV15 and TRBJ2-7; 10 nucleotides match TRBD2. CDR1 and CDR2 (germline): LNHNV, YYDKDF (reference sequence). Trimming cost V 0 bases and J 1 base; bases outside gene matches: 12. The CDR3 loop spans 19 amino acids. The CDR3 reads CATSRDRLAGDSTSYEQYF. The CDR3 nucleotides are TGTGCCACCAGCAGAGATAGGCTAGCGGGAGATTCAACGTCCTACGAGCAGTACTTC.

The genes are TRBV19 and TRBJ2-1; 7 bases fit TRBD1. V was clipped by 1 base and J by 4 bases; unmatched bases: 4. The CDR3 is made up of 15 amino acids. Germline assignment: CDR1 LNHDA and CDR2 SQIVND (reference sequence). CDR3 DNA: TGTGCCAGTAGTATAGCTGGGACAGCTTACAATGAGCAGTTCTTC. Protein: CASSIAGTAYNEQFF. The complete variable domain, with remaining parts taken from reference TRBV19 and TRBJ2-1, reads DGGITQSPKYLFRKEGQNVTLSCEQNLNHDAMYWYRQDPGQGLRLIYYSQIVNDFQKGDIAEGYSVSREKKESFPLTVTSAQKNPTAFYLCASSIAGTAYNEQFFGPGTRLTVL.

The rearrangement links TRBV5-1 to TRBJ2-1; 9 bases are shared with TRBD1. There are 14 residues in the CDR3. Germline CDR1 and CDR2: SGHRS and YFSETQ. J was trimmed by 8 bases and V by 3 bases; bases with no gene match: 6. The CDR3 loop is CASSSGTGSDEQFF. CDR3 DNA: TGCGCCAGCAGCTCCGGGACAGGGAGCGATGAGCAGTTCTTC.

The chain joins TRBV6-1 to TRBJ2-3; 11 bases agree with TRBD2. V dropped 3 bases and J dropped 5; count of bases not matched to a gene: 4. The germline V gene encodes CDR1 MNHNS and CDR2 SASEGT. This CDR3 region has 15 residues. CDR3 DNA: TGTGCCAGCAGTGATAGCGGGAGGGCCGGAGATACGCAGTATTTT. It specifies CASSDSGRAGDTQYF.

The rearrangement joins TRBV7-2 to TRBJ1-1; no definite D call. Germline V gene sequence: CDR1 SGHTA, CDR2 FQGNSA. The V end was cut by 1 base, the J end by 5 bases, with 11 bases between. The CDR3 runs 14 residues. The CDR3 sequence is CASSLGWVRTEAFF. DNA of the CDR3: TGTGCCAGCAGCTTAGGATGGGTGAGGACTGAAGCTTTCTTT.

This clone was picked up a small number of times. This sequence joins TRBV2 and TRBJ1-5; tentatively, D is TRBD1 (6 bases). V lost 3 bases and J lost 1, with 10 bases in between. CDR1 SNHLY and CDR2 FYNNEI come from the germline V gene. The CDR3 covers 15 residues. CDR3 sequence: CASSDSGQSNQPQHF. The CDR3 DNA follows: TGTGCCAGCAGTGATTCTGGACAGAGCAATCAGCCCCAGCATTTT. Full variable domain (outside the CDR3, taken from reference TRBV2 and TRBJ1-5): EPEVTQTPSHQVTQMGQEVILRCVPISNHLYFYWYRQILGQKVEFLVSFYNNEISEKSEIFDDQFSVERPDGSNFTLKIRSTKLEDSAMYFCASSDSGQSNQPQHFGDGTRLSIL.

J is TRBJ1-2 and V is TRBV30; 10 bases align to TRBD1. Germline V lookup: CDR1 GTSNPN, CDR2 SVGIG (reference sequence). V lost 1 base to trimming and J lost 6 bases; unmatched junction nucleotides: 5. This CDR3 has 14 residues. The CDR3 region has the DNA TGTGCCTGGAGTGGGGACAGGGGTTTCCATGGCTACACCTTC. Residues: CAWSGDRGFHGYTF.

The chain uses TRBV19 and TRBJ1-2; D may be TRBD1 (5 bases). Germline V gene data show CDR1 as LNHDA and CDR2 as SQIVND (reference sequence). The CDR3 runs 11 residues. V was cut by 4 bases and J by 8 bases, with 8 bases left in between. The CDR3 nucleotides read TGTGCCAGTAGTAACAGGCTGGGCTACACCTTC. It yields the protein CASSNRLGYTF.

The DNA of the CDR3 is TGCGCCAGCAGTGAGTTTGGTTCAGGGGCGGCAGAGACCCAGTACTTC. Translation gives CASSEFGSGAAETQYF. This chain joins TRBV10-2 and TRBJ2-5; D might be TRBD1 (6 bases). Germline-derived CDR1 and CDR2 are WSHSY and SAAADI. This CDR3 is 16 amino acids long. Trimming took off 1 base at V and 4 bases at J, with 16 bases between the two ends.

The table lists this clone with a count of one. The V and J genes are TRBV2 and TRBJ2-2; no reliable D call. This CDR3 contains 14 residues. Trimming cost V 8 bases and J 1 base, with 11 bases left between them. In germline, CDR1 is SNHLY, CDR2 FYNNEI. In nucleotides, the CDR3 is TGTGCCAGCCGTCAGGCTGTGAACACCGGGGAGCTGTTTTTT. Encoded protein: CASRQAVNTGELFF.

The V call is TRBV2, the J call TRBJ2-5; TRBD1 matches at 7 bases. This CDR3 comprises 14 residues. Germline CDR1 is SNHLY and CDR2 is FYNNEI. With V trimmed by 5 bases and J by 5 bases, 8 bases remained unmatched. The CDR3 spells CASSRGQRPETQYF. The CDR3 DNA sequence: TGTGCCAGCAGTCGGGGACAGCGCCCGGAGACCCAGTACTTC.

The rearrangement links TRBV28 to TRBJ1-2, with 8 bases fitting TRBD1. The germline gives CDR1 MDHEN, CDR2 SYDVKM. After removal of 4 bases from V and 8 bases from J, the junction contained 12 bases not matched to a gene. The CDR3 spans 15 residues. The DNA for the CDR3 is TGTGCCAGCAGTTCCTCCCCCCGGGACAGGTGGGGCTACACCTTC. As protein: CASSSSPRDRWGYTF.

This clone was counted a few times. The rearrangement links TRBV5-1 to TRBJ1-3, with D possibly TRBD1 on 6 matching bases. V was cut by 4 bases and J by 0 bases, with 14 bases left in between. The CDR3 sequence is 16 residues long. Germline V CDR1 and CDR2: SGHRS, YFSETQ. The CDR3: CASSERGTSSGNTIYF. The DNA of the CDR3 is TGCGCCAGCAGCGAGAGGGGGACCTCCTCTGGAAACACCATATATTTT.

This chain's CDR3 is CSVIERSGNTIYF. In DNA, the CDR3 is TGCAGCGTTATAGAACGCTCTGGAAACACCATATATTTT. The rearrangement uses TRBV29-1 and TRBJ1-3, with D uncertain. In germline, CDR1 is SQVTM, CDR2 ANQGSEA. V lost 5 bases, J lost 0 bases, and 8 bases lay in between. The CDR3 totals 13 residues.

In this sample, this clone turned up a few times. The CDR3 nucleotides are TGTGCCAGCAGCTTTGGGACAGGGAAGCTGGAGACCCAGTACTTC. This encodes CASSFGTGKLETQYF. The chain carries TRBV5-8 and TRBJ2-5; 9 positions agree with TRBD1. The V gene end was trimmed by 2 bases and the J gene end by 5 bases; junction bases not matched to a gene: 7. CDR3 length: 15 amino acids. The germline CDR1 and CDR2 sequences are SGHTS and YDEGEE.

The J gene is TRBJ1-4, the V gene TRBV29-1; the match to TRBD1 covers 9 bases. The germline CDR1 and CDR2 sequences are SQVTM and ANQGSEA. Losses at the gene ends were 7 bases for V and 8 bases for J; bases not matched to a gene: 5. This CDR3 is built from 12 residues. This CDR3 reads CSAGQGREKLFF. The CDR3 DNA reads TGCAGCGCTGGACAGGGGCGCGAAAAACTGTTTTTT.

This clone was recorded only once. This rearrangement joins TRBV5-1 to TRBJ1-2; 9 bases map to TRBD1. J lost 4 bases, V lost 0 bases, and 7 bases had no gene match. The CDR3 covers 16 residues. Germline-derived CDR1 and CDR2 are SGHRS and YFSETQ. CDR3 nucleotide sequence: TGCGCCAGCAGCTTGGGAAACAGGGGGCTCAGCTATGGCTACACCTTC. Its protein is CASSLGNRGLSYGYTF.

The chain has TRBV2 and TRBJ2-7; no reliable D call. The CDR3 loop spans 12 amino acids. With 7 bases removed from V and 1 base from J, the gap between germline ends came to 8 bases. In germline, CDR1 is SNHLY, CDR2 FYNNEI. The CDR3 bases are TGTGCCAGCACCACGGTTTCCTACGAGCAGTACTTC. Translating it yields CASTTVSYEQYF.

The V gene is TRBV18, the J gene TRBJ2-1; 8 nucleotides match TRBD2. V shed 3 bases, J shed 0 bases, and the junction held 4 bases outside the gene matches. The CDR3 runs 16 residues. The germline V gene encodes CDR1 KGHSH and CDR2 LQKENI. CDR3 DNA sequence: TGTGCCAGCTCACCGGGGACTAGAGTCTCCTACAATGAGCAGTTCTTC. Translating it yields CASSPGTRVSYNEQFF.

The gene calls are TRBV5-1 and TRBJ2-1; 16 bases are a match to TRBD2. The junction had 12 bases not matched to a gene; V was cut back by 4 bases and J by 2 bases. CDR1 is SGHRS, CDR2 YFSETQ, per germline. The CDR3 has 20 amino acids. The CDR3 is CASSPAGGTSGRGAYNEQFF. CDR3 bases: TGCGCCAGCAGCCCCGCAGGGGGGACTAGCGGGAGGGGCGCCTACAATGAGCAGTTCTTC.

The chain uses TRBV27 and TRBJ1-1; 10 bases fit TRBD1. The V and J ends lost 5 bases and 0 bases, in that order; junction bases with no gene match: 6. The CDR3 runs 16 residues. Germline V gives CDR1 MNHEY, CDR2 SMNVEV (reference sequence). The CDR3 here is CASSPWGTGVNTEAFF. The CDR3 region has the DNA TGTGCCAGCAGTCCTTGGGGGACAGGGGTGAACACTGAAGCTTTCTTT.

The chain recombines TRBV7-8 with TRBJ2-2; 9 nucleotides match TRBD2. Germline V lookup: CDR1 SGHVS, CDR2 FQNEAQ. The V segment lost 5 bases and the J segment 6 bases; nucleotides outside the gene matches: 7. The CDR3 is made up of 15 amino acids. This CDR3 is CASSPVAGESGELFF. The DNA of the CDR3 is TGTGCCAGCAGCCCGGTAGCGGGAGAATCCGGGGAGCTGTTTTTT.

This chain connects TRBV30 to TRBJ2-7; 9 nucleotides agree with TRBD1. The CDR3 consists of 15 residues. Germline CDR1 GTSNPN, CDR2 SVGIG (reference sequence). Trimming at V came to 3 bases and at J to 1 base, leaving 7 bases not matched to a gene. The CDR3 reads CAWSPRDRVSYEQYF. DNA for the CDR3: TGTGCCTGGAGCCCTCGGGACAGGGTATCCTACGAGCAGTACTTC.